The 17 T cell receptor beta chains presented below share a single source sample, sequenced in a study of T cells expressing NK-cell markers. From its re-call of the 5' RACE reads, TCRdb lists each CDR3 protein once, without DNA. Its clone listing holds 450,000 to 600,000 distinct CDR3 sequences. The sample consisted of blood T cells: a sorted CD56 or NKG2C T cell subset, CD4+ or CD8+ T cells, or bulk PBMC T cells (not recorded which). Every receptor here comes from a young man in good health.

The chain uses TRBV6-5 and TRBJ2-1; TCRdb's assignment of TRBD2 cannot be checked, as there is no DNA. The CDR3 is made up of 18 amino acids. Germline-derived CDR1 and CDR2 are MNHEY and SVGAGI. The CDR3 protein is CASSLTWRTSGSSNEQFF.

The chain links TRBV11-3 to TRBJ2-1; with no DNA, the TCRdb D assignment of TRBD1 cannot be verified. CDR3 size: 13 residues. The germline V gene encodes CDR1 SGHNT and CDR2 YENEEA. This CDR3 reads CASSLWGDDEQFF.

The chain carries TRBV20-1 and TRBJ2-4. The CDR3 spans 15 residues. The V gene's germline CDR1 is DFQATT and CDR2 SNEGSKA (reference sequence). The CDR3: CSARMSNLAKNIQYF.

The J gene is TRBJ2-1, the V gene TRBV12-3 or TRBV12-4; TCRdb names TRBD2, which stays unverified in the absence of DNA. This CDR3 has 18 residues. This CDR3 reads CASSFKLAGDRDYNEQFF.

The V gene is TRBV11-1, the J gene TRBJ2-1; checking the TCRdb D call of TRBD2 is not possible without DNA. Germline V gene data show CDR1 as SGHAT and CDR2 as FQDESV (reference sequence). This CDR3 is built from 15 residues. The CDR3 sequence: CASKRAGGQYNEQFF.

CDR3 in amino acids: CASSVQGRPNNEQFF. The J gene is TRBJ2-1, the V gene TRBV27. The CDR3 has 15 amino acids. CDR1 is MNHEY and CDR2 is SMNVEV in the germline V gene (reference sequence).

This chain joins TRBV5-6 and TRBJ2-5; the D gene TCRdb calls, TRBD2, cannot be checked with no DNA. There are 14 residues in the CDR3. CDR1 SGHDT and CDR2 YYEEEE come from the germline V gene. The CDR3 here is CASSLAGEQETQYF.

The chain has TRBV3-1 and TRBJ1-3. The CDR3 extends over 18 amino acids. The germline V gene has CDR1 LGHDT and CDR2 YNNKEL (reference sequence). The chain's CDR3 is CASSQDTTAANSGNTIYF.

The chain employs TRBV7-9 and TRBJ2-2; TCRdb outputs TRBD1, but without DNA this stays unchecked. Germline CDR1 SEHNR, CDR2 FQNEAQ (reference sequence). The CDR3 runs to 15 residues. The chain's CDR3 is CASTDGAGDTGELFF.

This chain uses TRBV5-1 with TRBJ1-1. Per the germline V gene, CDR1 is SGHRS and CDR2 is YFSETQ. There are 12 residues in the CDR3. The CDR3 spells CASSFSNTEAFF.

The chain couples TRBV7-9 to TRBJ2-5; the TCRdb D gene call, TRBD1, has no DNA to confirm it. Germline V gene sequence: CDR1 SEHNR, CDR2 FQNEAQ (reference sequence). CDR3 length equals 18 residues. CDR3 in amino acids: CASSLALLELQGKETQYF.

This chain links TRBV15 with TRBJ2-7; TCRdb calls TRBD1, which cannot be checked without DNA. Germline V CDR1 and CDR2: LNHNV, YYDKDF (reference sequence). The CDR3 consists of 15 residues. The CDR3 reads CATSRGTGDSYEQYF.

V and J are TRBV7-8 and TRBJ2-1; TCRdb picks TRBD2, but there is no DNA to check that call. CDR3 size: 13 residues. Germline assignment: CDR1 SGHVS and CDR2 FQNEAQ. CDR3 residues: CASGGLAVNEQFF.

V is TRBV7-6 and J is TRBJ1-1. CDR3 length: 12 amino acids. Germline values: CDR1 SGHVS, CDR2 FNYEAQ. The CDR3 sequence: CASSLDVPEAFF.

The CDR3 loop reads CASSPPYGATSGRDNEQFF. V gene TRBV12-3 or TRBV12-4 combines with J gene TRBJ2-1; TCRdb names TRBD2, which stays unverified in the absence of DNA. This CDR3 is built from 19 residues.

The chain employs TRBV4-3 and TRBJ1-1; TCRdb selects TRBD1, and the lack of DNA leaves this call unchecked. Per the germline V gene, CDR1 is LGHNA and CDR2 is YSLEER. This CDR3 has 15 amino acids. CDR3: CASSQEPGRQIEAFF.

The chain couples TRBV20-1 to TRBJ2-3. CDR3 length equals 11 residues. Germline assignment: CDR1 DFQATT and CDR2 SNEGSKA (reference sequence). The CDR3 loop reads CSTIMRDTQYF.